This entry is about one TCR beta chain. This entry is derived from a study of blood T cell repertoires in COVID-19. Study background: Sources were T cells, B-cell-depleted T cells, or PBMCs; the material itself was cDNA or gDNA.

Germline V gives CDR1 MNHEY, CDR2 SVGAGI. The CDR3 sequence is 15 residues long. V shed 6 bases, J shed 5 bases, and the junction held 9 bases outside the gene matches. In the authors' methods: Estimates of nucleated cell counts were drawn from the amplification of reference gene primers. Measured with immunoSEQ multiplex PCR; TCRdb has only the in-frame clones, and not every one. The DNA was the basis for D and trimming; V, J and clone size are from that table. The sample has 55,000 to 75,000 clones; approximately 83% are singletons. Sample: peripheral blood. This clonotype was sampled from a man between 65 and 85 years old with acute or convalescent COVID-19. The V and J genes are TRBV6-5 and TRBJ1-3; TRBD1 agrees at 8 bases. Here the CDR3 reads CASSRSGGGRNTIYF. The CDR3 nucleotides are TGTGCCAGCAGCCGTTCAGGGGGCGGTCGAAACACCATATATTTT.